This is a list of T cell receptor beta chains from one sample in a study of T-cell reconstitution after alpha-beta-depleted transplantation in children. TCRdb re-called the PCR reads through MiXCR, storing one row per CDR3 protein. Of around 960,000 distinct CDR3 sequences listed, roughly 29% are singletons. This sample comprised PBMCs, mostly from graft donor cells, obtained 360 days after TCRalphabeta/CD19-depleted stem cell transplant. The receptors here all came from a boy under two years old who had a stem cell transplant for SCID, so the T cells may come from the graft donor. Both conserved end residues are trimmed from each CDR3.

>TRBJ2-1|TRBV20-1
SARSVYEQF
>TRBJ2-3|TRBV12-3/TRBV12-4
ASTPSPDTQY
>TRBJ2-1|TRBV5-1
ASSLDPTGEEGNEQF
>TRBJ2-2|TRBV10-3
AISGEQTGELF
>TRBJ2-2|TRBV4-3
ASSRLAGAGDTGELF
>TRBJ2-7|TRBV5-1
ASSLPGGTYEQY
>TRBJ1-4|TRBV4-3
ASSHPLGKLF
>TRBJ1-3|TRBV12-3/TRBV12-4
ASSLRRQGISGNTIY
>TRBJ2-5|TRBV5-1
ASSLTGTSGSETQY
>TRBJ1-1|TRBV7-2
ASSFSGGLSF
>TRBJ2-7|TRBV4-1
ASSQGTGYTYEQY
>TRBJ2-5|TRBV7-8
ASSVSGELETQY
>TRBJ1-1|TRBV12-3/TRBV12-4
ASRLNVNTEAF
>TRBJ2-7|TRBV12-3/TRBV12-4
ASSPGGPNNYEQY
>TRBJ1-1|TRBV10-3
AISEFKAGSPNTEAF
>TRBJ2-7|TRBV20-1
SARVSAPPPSLRDPYEQY
>TRBJ2-2|TRBV11-2
ASSLEGRVLVGELF
>TRBJ2-5|TRBV29-1
SVDGQAEVAQETQY
>TRBJ1-4|TRBV15
ATSRDRVGANEKLF
>TRBJ1-5|TRBV12-3/TRBV12-4
ASRPTGYSNQPQH
>TRBJ2-1|TRBV7-3
ASSLRGDRDEQF
>TRBJ1-1|TRBV7-6
ASSLQSSHYRGGKAF
>TRBJ1-1|TRBV10-3
AISDQMRGDPEAF
>TRBJ2-3|TRBV12-3/TRBV12-4
ASSLHLYLASQY
>TRBJ2-1|TRBV4-1
ASSQEISGVEQF
>TRBJ2-3|TRBV5-5
ASSSLSGGAGTDTQY
>TRBJ2-5|TRBV11-2
ASSFPYETQY
>TRBJ2-3|TRBV5-1
ASSQAGFTDTQY
>TRBJ1-4|TRBV5-1
ASSLEDRGRRGNEKLF
>TRBJ2-3|TRBV7-9
ASSFWTSRVDTQY
>TRBJ1-3|TRBV15
ATSRAGALHSGNTIY
>TRBJ2-7|TRBV18
ASSLGTSIYEQY
>TRBJ1-5|TRBV10-3
AISESIYQPQH
>TRBJ2-7|TRBV6-1
ASTPYLRQHYEQY
>TRBJ2-2|TRBV4-2
ASSQDLRPGELF
>TRBJ1-1|TRBV2
ASSEQGQNTEAF
>TRBJ1-1|TRBV3-1
ASSQAQRNTEAF
>TRBJ1-4|TRBV10-2
ASSEEGTGGKLF
>TRBJ2-6|TRBV3-1
ASRRGEAGANVLT
>TRBJ2-1|TRBV4-3
ASSQDPNSGGNEQF
>TRBJ2-1|TRBV12-3/TRBV12-4
AITKTRGENEQF
>TRBJ2-3|TRBV7-8
ASSFSPSGGVDTQY
>TRBJ2-3|TRBV20-1
SASPGPQGGTDTQY
>TRBJ1-1|TRBV7-8
ASSPHPTQNTEAF
>TRBJ2-7|TRBV5-1
ASSLGGGEDYEQY
>TRBJ1-5|TRBV27
ASSLGSSSNQPQH
>TRBJ2-7|TRBV12-3/TRBV12-4
ASSLIGQGPYEQY
>TRBJ2-1|TRBV20-1
SALRWGDDEQF
>TRBJ1-1|TRBV27
ASSARGGLPEAF
>TRBJ2-3|TRBV11-1
ASSLLRTSGGGTDTQY
>TRBJ2-1|TRBV20-1
SASSVLAEAEQF